Below, 3 T cell receptor beta chains from the same sample are listed, as sequenced in a study of identical twins. TCRdb processed the 5' RACE reads anew with MiXCR; each CDR3 protein has one entry. This sample has around 490,000 distinct CDR3 sequences, with around 15% found just once. This sample also appeared in a second study, on yellow fever vaccine responses in identical twins.

The material sequenced was CD4+ T cells sorted from blood. The receptor set was obtained from a woman aged 18 to 35 in good health.

The gene calls are TRBV2 and TRBJ1-2; D gene uncertain. The CDR3 length is 10 residues. Germline-derived CDR1 and CDR2 are SNHLY and FYNNEI. The V end was cut by 8 bases, the J end by 5 bases, with 6 bases between. The CDR3 here is CASEQYGYTF. The CDR3 bases are TGTGCCAGCGAACAATATGGCTACACCTTC.

Comment on this clonotype: One junction end disagrees with the germline gene, perhaps due to a read error. This chain joins TRBV5-1 and TRBJ2-1; 8 nucleotides agree with TRBD2. The CDR3 consists of 14 residues. Germline V gene lookup returns CDR1 SGHRS and CDR2 YFSETQ. The CDR3, as DNA: TGCGCCAGCAGCCGGGGGGGGCCGTTAGAAGAGCAGTCCTTC. The encoded protein is CASSRGGPLEEQSF.

The CDR3 sequence is CASSQNRDRVYGYTF. In DNA form, the CDR3 reads TGTGCCAGCAGCCAAAACCGGGACAGGGTCTATGGCTACACCTTC. The rearrangement joins TRBV11-3 to TRBJ1-2; the match to TRBD1 covers 9 bases. Germline CDR1 is SGHNT and CDR2 is YENEEA. V gave up 5 bases and J gave up 4 bases; unmatched junction bases: 8. The CDR3 sequence is 15 residues long.